This T cell receptor beta chain came from a study of glioma-infiltrating T cells. Points from the study as a whole: Non-neoplastic patients had below-expected tissue-blood divergence, while all gliomas exceeded expectation.

CDR1 and CDR2 from the germline V gene are MGHRA and YSYEKL. CDR3 length: 19 residues. The iRepertoire nested amplicon-rescue multiplex PCR amplified TCR alpha and beta CDR3s from RNA. TCRdb re-derived calls from the multiplex PCR reads in MiXCR, one entry per CDR3 protein. The data hold about 130,000 distinct CDR3 sequences, with roughly 20% observed a single time. As for this clonotype: Its antigen is currently unknown. It may be a read error: a sequence one base away is much more abundant.

The clonotype comes from a human donor with low-grade glioma or glioblastoma, undergoing nonglioma brain surgery, or in good health (not recorded which). The specimen was glioma tissue, nonneoplastic brain tissue, or PBMCs (not recorded which). The chain employs TRBV4-1 and TRBJ2-5, with 9 bases aligning to TRBD2. In DNA form, the CDR3 reads TGCGCCAGCATCCAAGAGGCCTATGGACTGACTAGCGGCCAAGAGACCCAGTACTTC. This encodes CASIQEAYGLTSGQETQYF.